This passage covers 9 T cell receptor beta chains from one sample sequenced in a study of blood T cell repertoires in COVID-19. Sequencing was performed with immunoSEQ multiplex PCR; in TCRdb, only in-frame clones are kept and a portion is missing. Found here are some 160,000 clones, approximately 83% of them singletons; the top ten hold approximately 1.5%. Sequenced material: peripheral blood. These receptors all come from a human donor in a cohort sampled during active COVID-19.

The CDR3 spells CASSLAGTRRYEQYF. As DNA, the CDR3 is TGTGCCAGCAGCCTAGCCGGGACTAGACGCTACGAGCAGTACTTC. The rearrangement joins TRBV28 to TRBJ2-7; TRBD2 agrees at 8 bases. V shed 6 bases, J shed 3 bases, and the junction held 10 bases outside the gene matches. The CDR3 contains 15 residues. Germline values: CDR1 MDHEN, CDR2 SYDVKM.

This clone was detected a few times. The chain recombines TRBV9 with TRBJ2-7; D possibly corresponds to TRBD1 (6 bases). The CDR3 is made up of 13 amino acids. Germline-derived CDR1 and CDR2 are SGDLS and YYNGEE. The ends were cut back, 3 bases at V and 6 bases at J, with 13 bases in the middle. CDR3 sequence reads: CASSADQGREQYF. The CDR3 DNA sequence: TGTGCCAGCAGCGCGGACCAGGGGCGCGAGCAGTACTTC.

The rearrangement uses TRBV4-1 and TRBJ1-1; D is uncertain. The length of the CDR3 is 12 residues. The germline V gene has CDR1 MGHRA and CDR2 YSYEKL. Trimming stripped 0 bases from V and 9 bases from J, with 8 bases between. The CDR3 DNA is TGCGCCAGCAGCCAAGAAAACAGCCAAGCTTTCTTT. Amino acid sequence: CASSQENSQAFF.

CDR3 DNA: TGTGCCAGCAGCTCTCGGGTTAACTATGGCTACACCTTC. Translating gives CASSSRVNYGYTF. The chain joins TRBV7-2 to TRBJ1-2; D gene ambiguous. Germline lookup yields CDR1 SGHTA and CDR2 FQGNSA. V dropped 4 bases and J dropped 1 base, with 7 bases sitting between them. The CDR3 is 13 residues long.

The genes are TRBV7-2 and TRBJ2-7, with 11 bases matching TRBD2. The germline gives CDR1 SGHTA, CDR2 FQGNSA. The J segment lost 4 bases and the V segment lost 5 bases, leaving 4 bases of the junction unmatched. This CDR3 has 14 amino acids. The CDR3 region has the DNA TGTGCCAGCAGCGTGACTAGCGGGGTATACGAGCAGTACTTC. Translated: CASSVTSGVYEQYF.

The chain links TRBV19 to TRBJ1-1; 9 bases are shared with TRBD1. The germline CDR1 and CDR2 sequences are LNHDA and SQIVND (reference sequence). J gave up 3 bases and V 6 bases, and 5 bases lay outside the gene matches. There are 14 residues in the CDR3. The CDR3 loop reads CASSLQGAYTEAFF. The CDR3 DNA reads TGTGCCAGTAGCCTACAGGGGGCTTACACTGAAGCTTTCTTT.

V is TRBV3-1 (or the pseudogene TRBV3-2) and J is TRBJ1-2; 7 bases fit TRBD1. CDR1 and CDR2 from the germline V gene are LGHDT and YNNKEL (reference sequence). This CDR3 has 17 residues. V was pared by 0 bases and J by 5 bases, with 12 bases of the junction left unmatched. Written as DNA, the CDR3 is TGTGCCAGCAGCCAAGAAAGACGCGGGACAGAAAGATATGGCTACACCTTC. Amino acids: CASSQERRGTERYGYTF.

The V call is TRBV19, the J call TRBJ1-2, with D unresolved. Trimming removed 4 bases from V and 1 base from J, with 10 bases in between. The CDR3 spans 14 residues. Germline V gene sequence: CDR1 LNHDA, CDR2 SQIVND (reference sequence). The CDR3 DNA follows: TGTGCCAGTAGTAGTCGGCAGGTTAACTATGGCTACACCTTC. Amino acid sequence: CASSSRQVNYGYTF.

Concerning this clone itself: The identical CDR3 is also encoded by other nucleotide sequences in the sample. V gene TRBV7-8 combines with J gene TRBJ2-7; 8 bases match TRBD1. V shed 1 base and J 2 bases; nucleotides not matched to a gene: 1. Germline loops: CDR1 SGHVS, CDR2 FQNEAQ. CDR3 length equals 14 residues. CDR3 loop: CASSLGRGPYEQYF. CDR3 DNA: TGTGCCAGCAGCTTAGGCAGGGGGCCCTACGAGCAGTACTTC.